The present T cell receptor (beta chain) was sequenced within a study of blood T cell repertoires in COVID-19. The cohort comprised adults aged roughly 18 to 95 years residing in 20 to 30 US areas. How the authors handled the data: Amplifying reference gene primers gave estimates of nucleated cell counts. Data came from immunoSEQ multiplex PCR; TCRdb stores just in-frame clones and leaves some out. The DNA was the basis for D and trimming; V, J and clone size are from that table. The profile shows roughly 330,000 clones, 87% of them singletons. Material: PBMCs or T cells enriched from blood (not recorded which). The receptor's source is a woman aged 25 to 39 who had recovered from COVID-19.

The CDR3 region is CASSQDPGGGTGANVLTF. DNA of the CDR3: TGTGCCAGCAGCCAAGACCCGGGGGGTGGCACTGGGGCCAACGTCCTGACTTTC. The V and J genes are TRBV4-2 and TRBJ2-6; 7 nucleotides line up with TRBD2. CDR1 and CDR2 (germline): LGHNA, YNFKEQ. The CDR3 has 18 amino acids. The V segment lost 0 bases and the J segment 2 bases; nucleotides outside the gene matches: 7.